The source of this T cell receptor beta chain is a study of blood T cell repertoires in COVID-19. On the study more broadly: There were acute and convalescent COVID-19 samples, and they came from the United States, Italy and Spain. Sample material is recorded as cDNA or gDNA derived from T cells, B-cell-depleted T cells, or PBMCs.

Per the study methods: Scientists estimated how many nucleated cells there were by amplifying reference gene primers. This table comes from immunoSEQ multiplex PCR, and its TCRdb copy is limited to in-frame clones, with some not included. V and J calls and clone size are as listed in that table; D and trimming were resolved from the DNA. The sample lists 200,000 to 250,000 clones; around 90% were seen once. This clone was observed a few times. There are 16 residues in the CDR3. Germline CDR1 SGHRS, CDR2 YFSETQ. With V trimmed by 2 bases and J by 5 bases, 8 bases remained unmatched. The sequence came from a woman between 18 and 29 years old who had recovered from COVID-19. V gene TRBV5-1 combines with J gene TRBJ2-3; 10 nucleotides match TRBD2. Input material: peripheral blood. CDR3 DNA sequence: TGCGCCAGCAGCTTAGCGGGAGGGGCCTTTGAAGATACGCAGTATTTT. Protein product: CASSLAGGAFEDTQYF.